The clone carrying this TCR beta chain was found many times. The data were taken from a study of T-cell reconstitution after alpha-beta-depleted transplantation in children. Library preparation (for TCRbeta) was performed with unique molecular identifiers. TCRdb independently ran MiXCR on the PCR reads; one entry per CDR3 protein. The repertoire holds 330,000 or so distinct CDR3 sequences, with about 9.3% as singletons. The source was PBMCs from the stem cell graft donor, collected from the stem cell graft. The TCR sequence derives from a human donor who donated a stem cell graft to a child with acute lymphoblastic leukemia.

Here the CDR3 reads CASSLEGPQSSYNSPLHF. The DNA of the CDR3 is TGTGCCAGCAGCTTAGAAGGGCCCCAGAGCTCCTATAATTCACCCCTCCACTTT. V usage is TRBV7-6 and J usage is TRBJ1-6, with D uncertain. The CDR3 runs 18 residues. V lost 1 base, J lost 0 bases, and 13 bases lay in between. Germline lookup yields CDR1 SGHVS and CDR2 FNYEAQ.